This T cell receptor beta chain is drawn from a study of CD8 T cells in ankylosing spondylitis. Study-level results: Characteristic of ankylosing spondylitis blood, it appeared, was a TCR beta motif comprising several highly homologous variants.

This clonotype was detected many times. The antigen is unknown. The germline CDR1 and CDR2 sequences are SGHRS and YFSETQ. Deletions cut 1 base from V and 6 bases from J, with 6 bases between. This CDR3 has 12 residues. TCRdb ran MiXCR on the 5' RACE reads and lists one entry per CDR3 protein. In the table there are just over 350,000 distinct CDR3 sequences, approximately 22% of which are singletons. The chain uses TRBV5-1 and TRBJ2-3; D ambiguous. The origin of this receptor is a male donor with ankylosing spondylitis or in good health (not recorded which). Input material: blood, either unsorted or a sorted T cell fraction (not recorded which). The CDR3 here is CASSLRSDTQYF. The CDR3 coding sequence is TGCGCCAGCAGCTTGAGATCCGATACGCAGTATTTT.